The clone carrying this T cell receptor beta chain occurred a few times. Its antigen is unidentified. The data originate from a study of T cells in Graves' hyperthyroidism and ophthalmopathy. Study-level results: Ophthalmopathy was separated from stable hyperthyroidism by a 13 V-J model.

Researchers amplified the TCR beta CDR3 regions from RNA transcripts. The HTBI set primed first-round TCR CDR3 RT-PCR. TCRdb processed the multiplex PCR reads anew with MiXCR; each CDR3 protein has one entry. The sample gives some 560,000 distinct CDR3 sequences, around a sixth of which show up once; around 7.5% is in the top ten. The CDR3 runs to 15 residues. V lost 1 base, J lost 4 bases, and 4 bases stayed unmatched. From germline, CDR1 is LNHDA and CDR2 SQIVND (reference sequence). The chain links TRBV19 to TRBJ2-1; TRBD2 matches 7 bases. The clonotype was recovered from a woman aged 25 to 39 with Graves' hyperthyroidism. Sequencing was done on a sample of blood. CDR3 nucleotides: TGTGCCAGTAGTATAGGCGGGAGAATATACAATGAGCAGTTCTTC. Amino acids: CASSIGGRIYNEQFF. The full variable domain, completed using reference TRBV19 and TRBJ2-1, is DGGITQSPKYLFRKEGQNVTLSCEQNLNHDAMYWYRQDPGQGLRLIYYSQIVNDFQKGDIAEGYSVSREKKESFPLTVTSAQKNPTAFYLCASSIGGRIYNEQFFGPGTRLTVL.